This T cell receptor beta chain was captured in a study of blood T cell repertoires in COVID-19 (dated by TCRdb to 2019 to 2021). About the investigation overall: Collaborator samples came from the United States, Italy and Spain and covered acute and convalescent phases of COVID-19. The prospective study material was composed of cDNA or gDNA derived from T cells, B-cell-depleted T cells, or PBMCs. Deeply sampled blood TCRbeta repertoires from subjects exposed to, actively infected with, or recovered from COVID-19 were included in the dataset. The repertoires were released in a freely available public database intended as a resource for research on the immune response to SARS-CoV-2. The samples were drawn from the first 160 participants of the ongoing ImmuneRACE study and from roughly 1,300 subjects provided by 6 global collaborators. Sample metadata almost always included a de-identified subject ID, COVID-19 status, age in years and sex. Where available, HLA class I and class II types were taken from metadata supplied by the sample provider and were not determined by assay-based typing. What the study reported, not specific to this receptor: The quantity of clinical and demographic metadata differed by source and by participant and was supplied without curation.

TCRbeta CDR3 regions were amplified from genomic DNA by means of the immunoSEQ Assay, a bias-controlled multiplex PCR. In the authors' own workflow: Nucleated cell counts per sample were estimated from amplification of reference gene primers within the assay. Sequence reads were collapsed and filtered to measure the absolute abundance of every unique TCRbeta CDR3 rearrangement. For each sample, productive Simpson clonality was calculated by taking the square root of Simpson's diversity index across productive rearrangements. TCRdb mirrors the immuneACCESS table, restricted to in-frame sequences. Some clones are absent from its copies; in checked studies, under half trace to an unresolved V gene, and the reason for the others is unknown. V, J and clone size are taken as reported in that table, and D and trimming were inferred from the DNA itself. The sample records about 140,000 clones, around 88% of which are singletons. The top ten constitute about 1.6% of the sample.

In regard to this clone: It has no known antigen specificity. It has no much larger one-base neighbor in the sample; base qualities were not kept.

Counted from cysteine to phenylalanine, this CDR3 has 16 amino acids. The only DNA kept is the CDR3, 48 bases in frame from the first base. Per the germline V gene, MDHEN is the CDR1 and SYDVKM is the CDR2. V and J are truncated by 0 bases and 0 bases respectively, leaving an intervening sequence of 9 bases. Whole blood was collected in K2EDTA tubes by collaborating institutions according to the institutions' own protocols. Collaborator samples were shipped for TCRbeta analysis as frozen whole blood, isolated PBMCs, or DNA extracted from either sample type. Sequencing input: peripheral blood. The rearranged segments are TRBV28 and TRBJ1-5; TRBD1 is possibly the D segment (5 matching bases). The source is an older woman with acute or convalescent COVID-19. The DNA is as follows: TGTGCCAGCAGTTTATGGGACAACGATAGCAATCAGCCCCAGCATTTT. Translated, it gives CASSLWDNDSNQPQHF.